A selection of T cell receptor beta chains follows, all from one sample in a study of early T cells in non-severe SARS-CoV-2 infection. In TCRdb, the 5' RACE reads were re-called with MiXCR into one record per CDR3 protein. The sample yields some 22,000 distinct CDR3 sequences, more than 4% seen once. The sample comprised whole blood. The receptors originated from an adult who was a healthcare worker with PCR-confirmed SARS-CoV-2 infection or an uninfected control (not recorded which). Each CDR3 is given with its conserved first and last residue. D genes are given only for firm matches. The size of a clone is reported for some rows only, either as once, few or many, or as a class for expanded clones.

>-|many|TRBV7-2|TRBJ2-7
CASRHWSGSSYEQYF
TGTGCCAGCAGACACTGGTCAGGGTCCAGCTACGAGCAGTACTTC
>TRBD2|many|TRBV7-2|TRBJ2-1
CASRGGKNEQFF
TGTGCCAGCAGGGGAGGGAAAAATGAGCAGTTCTTC
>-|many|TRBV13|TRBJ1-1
CASSLDQTEKNTEAFF
TGTGCCAGCAGCTTAGATCAAACAGAAAAGAACACTGAAGCTTTCTTT
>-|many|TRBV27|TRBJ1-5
CASSVTGTMRNQPQHF
TGTGCCAGCAGTGTAACAGGGACGATGCGCAATCAGCCCCAGCATTTT
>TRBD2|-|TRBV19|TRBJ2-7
CASTRRAGNSYEQYF
TGTGCCAGTACACGAAGAGCGGGGAACTCCTACGAGCAGTACTTC
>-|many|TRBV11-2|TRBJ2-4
CASSEYRVAKNIQYF
TGTGCCAGCAGCGAATACAGGGTAGCCAAAAACATTCAGTACTTC
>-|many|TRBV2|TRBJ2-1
CASSDRGHEQFF
TGTGCCAGCAGTGACAGGGGACATGAGCAGTTCTTC
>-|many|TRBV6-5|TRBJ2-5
CASSLSQGRETQYF
TGTGCCAGCAGTCTATCGCAGGGGAGAGAGACCCAGTACTTC
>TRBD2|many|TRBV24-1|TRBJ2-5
CATSDLKRGGHETQYF
TGTGCCACCAGTGATTTGAAGCGGGGGGGCCACGAGACCCAGTACTTC
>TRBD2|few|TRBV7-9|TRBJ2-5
CASSTGLQETQYF
TGTGCCAGCAGCACGGGACTACAAGAGACCCAGTACTTC
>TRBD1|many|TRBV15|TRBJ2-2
CATSSDRAQSTGELFF
TGTGCCACCAGCAGCGACAGGGCCCAGAGCACCGGGGAGCTGTTTTTT
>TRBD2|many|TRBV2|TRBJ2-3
CASSQAGELTDTQYF
TGTGCCAGCAGTCAAGCGGGGGAGCTCACAGATACGCAGTATTTT
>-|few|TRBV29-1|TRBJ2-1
CSVSRDAAFVNEQFF
TGCAGCGTTTCCCGGGACGCAGCGTTCGTGAATGAGCAGTTCTTC
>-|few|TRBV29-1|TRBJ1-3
CSATTGSGNTIYF
TGCAGCGCCACGACAGGCTCTGGAAACACCATATATTTT
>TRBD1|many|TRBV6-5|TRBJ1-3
CASSRRDRDTIYF
TGTGCCAGCAGCCGCCGGGACAGGGACACCATATATTTT
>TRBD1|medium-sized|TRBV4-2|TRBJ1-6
CASSHGQGYDNSPLHF
TGTGCCAGCAGCCATGGACAGGGTTACGATAATTCACCCCTCCACTTT
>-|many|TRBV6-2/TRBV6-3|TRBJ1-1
CASSYSPFGYTEAFF
TGTGCCAGCAGTTACTCCCCCTTTGGATACACTGAAGCTTTCTTT
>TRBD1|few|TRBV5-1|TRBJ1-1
CASSLQVRTGDTEAFF
TGCGCCAGCAGCTTGCAAGTCCGGACAGGGGACACTGAAGCTTTCTTT
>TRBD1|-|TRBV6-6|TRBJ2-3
CASSSGQGETDTQYF
TGTGCCAGCAGTTCCGGACAGGGGGAAACAGATACGCAGTATTTT
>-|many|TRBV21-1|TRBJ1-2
CASRTADGYTF
TGTGCCAGCAGGACTGCGGATGGCTACACCTTC
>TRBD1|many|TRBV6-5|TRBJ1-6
CASGLGQGATPLHF
TGTGCCAGCGGACTGGGACAGGGGGCCACACCCCTCCACTTT
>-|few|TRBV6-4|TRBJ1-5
CASSDGSNQPQHF
TGTGCCAGCAGTGACGGTAGCAATCAGCCCCAGCATTTT
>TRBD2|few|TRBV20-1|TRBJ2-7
CSAVRGSGGYEQYF
TGCAGTGCTGTCCGGGGTAGCGGGGGTTACGAGCAGTACTTC
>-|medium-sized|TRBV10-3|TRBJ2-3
CAIQRGPRTDTQYF
TGTGCCATACAACGGGGGCCACGCACAGATACGCAGTATTTT
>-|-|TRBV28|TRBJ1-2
CASSRRQTPYGYTF
TGTGCCAGCAGTAGGAGGCAGACCCCCTATGGCTACACCTTC
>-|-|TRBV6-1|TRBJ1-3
CASSLLTPGSGNTIYF
TGTGCCAGCAGTCTACTGACTCCAGGCTCTGGAAACACCATATATTTT
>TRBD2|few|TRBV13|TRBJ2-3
CASSGTSGGADTQYF
TGTGCCAGCAGCGGGACTAGCGGGGGGGCAGATACGCAGTATTTT
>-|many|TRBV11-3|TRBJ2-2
CASSLDGAANTGELFF
TGTGCCAGCAGCTTGGATGGAGCGGCTAACACCGGGGAGCTGTTTTTT
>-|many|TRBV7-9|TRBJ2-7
CASSPDSSPGEQYF
TGTGCCAGCAGCCCCGACTCCTCTCCTGGCGAGCAGTACTTC
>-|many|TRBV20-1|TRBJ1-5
CSARVGGTGRLSNQPQHF
TGCAGTGCTAGAGTTGGGGGGACGGGACGGCTTAGCAATCAGCCCCAGCATTTT
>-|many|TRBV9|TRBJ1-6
CASSVGGVETYNSPLHF
TGTGCCAGCAGCGTTGGTGGCGTGGAGACCTATAATTCACCCCTCCACTTT
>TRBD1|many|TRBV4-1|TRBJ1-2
CASSHQPTGANYGYTF
TGCGCCAGCAGCCACCAACCGACAGGGGCGAACTATGGCTACACCTTC
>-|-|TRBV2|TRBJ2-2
CASSLNGPGELFF
TGTGCCAGCAGCCTCAACGGTCCCGGGGAGCTGTTTTTT